The text below deals with one T cell receptor (beta chain). This clonotype was observed at least ten times. There is no known antigen for this receptor. Within one base of it there is no much larger clone, and no base qualities were kept. TCR beta CDR3 regions were amplified from RNA transcripts for repertoire sequencing. HTBI primers and the Qiagen OneStep RT-PCR kit were used in a first-round RT-PCR, which was followed by a second-round multiplex PCR, size selection and purification. The libraries underwent paired-end sequencing with 100 bp reads on an Illumina HiSeq2000. In the paper's pipeline: SOAPnuke was used to process the reads, throwing out any read that had adapters, had uncalled bases, had a mean Phred below 15, or lacked an exact constant-primer or identifier match. High-quality paired reads were merged with COPE v1.2.5. Clonotypes were defined as unique nucleotide sequences and were aligned to IMGT TRB V, D and J references using MiTCR v1.1. The analysis was limited to V-J combinations with a frequency above 0.0001, which together covered over 99% of the repertoires. A TCR clonal expansion and chaos score per V-J combination was defined as the ratio of F50 clonal expansion to chaos observed in the TCRdist matrix. Welch's t-statistics and random forest were used to narrow the features down to 10 to 15 V-J combinations, which were then fed into a naive Bayes classifier. The similarity between thyroid and blood repertoires was quantified using the Morisita-Horn index. TCRdb applied fastp at Q25 and MiXCR to the public reads, then kept only in-frame beta chains. Each entry merges the rows of one CDR3 protein and shows their most common DNA and genes. Here the V and J calls rest on TCRdb's processing, not on the authors' analysis. This sample comprises over 150,000 distinct CDR3 sequences, less than 45% of them detected only once. About 5.8% of the sample is taken by the ten largest.

This record comes from a study of Graves' ophthalmopathy and Graves' hyperthyroidism (dated 2018 in TCRdb). Background for the entire study: Peripheral blood was collected before any treatment was given, at the time of initial diagnosis. In several hyperthyroidism patients, the T-cell repertoires found in thyroid tissue were compared with those found in blood. After sampling, hyperthyroidism patients received methimazole starting at 30 mg daily, and ophthalmopathy patients received high-dose intravenous methylprednisolone. For training and testing, the approximately 97 patients in the discovery cohort were randomly divided in a 7:3 ratio. For independent validation, a separate cohort was made up of 18 to 20 hyperthyroidism patients plus 17 patients who later progressed from hyperthyroidism to ophthalmopathy. In total, 135 blood samples were TCR-sequenced: 43 ophthalmopathy, about 75 hyperthyroidism and some 17 hyperthyroidism-to-ophthalmopathy patients. TCR beta repertoire signatures were used to distinguish Graves' ophthalmopathy from Graves' hyperthyroidism and to predict progression to ophthalmopathy. To explore V-J signatures distinguishing ophthalmopathy from hyperthyroidism, a discovery set of about a hundred patients (roughly 45 ophthalmopathy, 57 stable hyperthyroidism) was enrolled.

The study at large found these results: The 13-signature model separated ophthalmopathy from stable hyperthyroidism with roughly 90% sensitivity and approximately 83% specificity in cross-validation, and 80%/75% in the test set. In validation, the model predicted ophthalmopathy progression with 55% to 71% sensitivity and 72% to 80% specificity; some twelve predicted patients were CT-confirmed with GO in a median of approximately 6.2 months. Among expanded thyroid clonotypes with frequency above 0.001, most also showed up in blood, which suggests that blood repertoires may reflect the thyroid immune response. No statistical method was used to set the sample size in advance, and the investigators knew which group each participant was assigned to.

Ophthalmopathy patients had moderately to severely active disease, Clinical Activity Score of at least 3, NOSPECS grade of at least 4, and disease duration under 3 months. Anyone with other autoimmune diseases, uncontrolled infections, pregnancy or lactation was excluded from the study. Diagnosis was based on clinical symptoms, serum thyroxine, TRAb, thyroid ultrasound and orbital computed tomography. PBMCs were isolated from roughly 10 ml of fresh peripheral blood by Ficoll-Paque density gradient centrifugation. Total RNA was extracted using Trizol reagent, and RNA quality was checked on an Agilent 2100 Bioanalyzer. The source material was peripheral blood. The TCR comes from a woman aged 40 to 50 with Graves' ophthalmopathy. Donor details come from another sample of the same person, matched by shared clones.

At the DNA level, the sequence is TGCAGCGTCGGGACCGACATCTCCTACGAGCAGTACTTC. It codes for CSVGTDISYEQYF. Here the chain combines TRBV29-1 and TRBJ2-7; the D segment might be TRBD1 or TRBD2, since each matches 5 bases. From the germline V gene, CDR1 is SQVTM and CDR2 is ANQGSEA. A distance of 12 bases separates the germline ends of V and J, which lose 6 bases and 0 bases respectively. From the cysteine up to the phenylalanine, the CDR3 has a length of 13 residues. Only CDR3 DNA remains: 39 bases, in frame from the first base.